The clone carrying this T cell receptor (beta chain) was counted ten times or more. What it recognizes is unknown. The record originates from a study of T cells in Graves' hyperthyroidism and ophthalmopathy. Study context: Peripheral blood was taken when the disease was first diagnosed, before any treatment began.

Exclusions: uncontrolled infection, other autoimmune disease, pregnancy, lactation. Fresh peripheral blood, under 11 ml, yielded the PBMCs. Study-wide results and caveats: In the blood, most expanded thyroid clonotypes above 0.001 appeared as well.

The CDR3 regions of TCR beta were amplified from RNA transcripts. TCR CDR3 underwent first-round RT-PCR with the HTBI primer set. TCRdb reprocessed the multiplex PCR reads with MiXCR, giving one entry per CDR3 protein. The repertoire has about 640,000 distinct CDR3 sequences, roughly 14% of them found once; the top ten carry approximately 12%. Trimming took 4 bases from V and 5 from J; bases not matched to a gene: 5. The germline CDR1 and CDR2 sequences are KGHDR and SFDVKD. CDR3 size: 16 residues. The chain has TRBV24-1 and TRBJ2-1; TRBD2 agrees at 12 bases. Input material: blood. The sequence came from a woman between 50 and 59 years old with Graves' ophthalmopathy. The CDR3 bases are TGTGCCACCAGTGACCCGACTAGCGGGAGCAACAATGAGCAGTTCTTC. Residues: CATSDPTSGSNNEQFF.